The clone carrying this T cell receptor (beta chain) was seen only a few times. The antigen is undetermined. The data belong to a study of beta chain features in type 1 diabetes. Study-wide results and limits: Small HLA sub-analyses could not settle whether HLA shapes TCRB rearrangement. Comparison showed that naive, central memory and Treg TCRB repertoires appeared more similar among patients than among healthy donors. Researchers report that Type 1 diabetes patients had moderately but significantly shorter TCRB CDR3s across all four CD4+ subsets.

The purity of all sorted populations exceeded 98%. Reverse transcribing all isolated RNA meant expressed TCRB transcripts were sequenced. Sequencing was performed with immunoSEQ multiplex PCR; in TCRdb, only in-frame clones are kept and a portion is missing. The sample yields around 500,000 clones, around 28% seen once. Per the germline V gene, CDR1 is SEHNR and CDR2 is FQNEAQ (reference sequence). V was pared by 5 bases and J by 4 bases, with 8 bases between. CDR3 length: 13 amino acids. The TCR sequence derives from a man aged 18 to 35 in good health. Sequencing was done on a sample of naive CD4+ T cells from blood. The genes are TRBV7-9 and TRBJ2-2; D may be TRBD1 (5 bases). The CDR3 bases are TGTGCCAGCAGCCAAGGGGTCACCGGGGAGCTGTTTTTT. Translating gives CASSQGVTGELFF.